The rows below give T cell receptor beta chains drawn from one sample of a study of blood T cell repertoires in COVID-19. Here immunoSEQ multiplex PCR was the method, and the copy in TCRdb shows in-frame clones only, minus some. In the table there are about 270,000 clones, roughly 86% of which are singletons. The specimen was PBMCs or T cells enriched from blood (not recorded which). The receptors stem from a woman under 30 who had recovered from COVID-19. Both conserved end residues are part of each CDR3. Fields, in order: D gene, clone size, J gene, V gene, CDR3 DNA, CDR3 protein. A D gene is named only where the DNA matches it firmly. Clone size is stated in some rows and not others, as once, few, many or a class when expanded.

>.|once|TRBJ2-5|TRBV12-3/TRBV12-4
TGTGCCAGCAGTCCCCAGGACTCTGAGACCCAGTACTTC
CASSPQDSETQYF
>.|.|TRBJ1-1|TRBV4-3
TGCGCCAGCAGCCAAGGGCAAACGAACACTGAAGCTTTCTTT
CASSQGQTNTEAFF
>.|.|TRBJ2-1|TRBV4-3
TGCGCCAGCAGCCAAGCTCACGGGGACTCCTACAATGAGCAGTTCTTC
CASSQAHGDSYNEQFF
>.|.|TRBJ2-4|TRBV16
TGTGCCAGCAGCCTTGCGGGGCGAGACATTCAGTACTTC
CASSLAGRDIQYF
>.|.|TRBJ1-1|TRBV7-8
TGTGCCAGCAGCTTCAGACGGCAGGTTGAAGCTTTCTTT
CASSFRRQVEAFF
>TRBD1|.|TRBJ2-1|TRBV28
TGTGCCAGCAGTCCGGGACAGTACAATGAGCAGTTCTTC
CASSPGQYNEQFF
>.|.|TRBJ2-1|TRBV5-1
TGCGCCAGCAGCTTGGCCAACGATTTGCGTCGACAGTTATCCTACAATGAGCAGTTCTTC
CASSLANDLRRQLSYNEQFF
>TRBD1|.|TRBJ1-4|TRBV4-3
TGCGCCAGCAGCCAGATGACAGGGGCCGAAAAACTGTTTTTT
CASSQMTGAEKLFF
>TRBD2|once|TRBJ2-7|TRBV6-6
TGTGCCAGCAGTTACCCTGTGGCGGGAGCGCAGCAGTACTTC
CASSYPVAGAQQYF
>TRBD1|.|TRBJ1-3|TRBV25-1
TGTGCCAGCAGAGCAATCGGGACAGGCAGCTCTGGAAACACCATATATTTT
CASRAIGTGSSGNTIYF
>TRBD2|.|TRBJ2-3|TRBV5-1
TGCGCCAGCAGCCAAGACCCTAGCGGGAGCAGGACAGATACGCAGTATTTT
CASSQDPSGSRTDTQYF
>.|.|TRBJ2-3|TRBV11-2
TGTGCCAGCAGCTTAGGGCAGGGACTTCCCCTTTTCACAGATACGCAGTATTTT
CASSLGQGLPLFTDTQYF
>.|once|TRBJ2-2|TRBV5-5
TGTGCCAGCAGCTTGGACAGTCCGAACACCGGGGAGCTGTTTTTT
CASSLDSPNTGELFF
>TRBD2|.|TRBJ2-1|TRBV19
TGTGCCAGTAGTATAGGGCTAGCGGACTACAATGAGCAGTTCTTC
CASSIGLADYNEQFF
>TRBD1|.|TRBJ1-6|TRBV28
TGTGCCACCCTACTGACAGGGGGTAATTCACCCCTCCACTTT
CATLLTGGNSPLHF
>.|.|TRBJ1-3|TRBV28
TGTGCCAGCAGTTTAGGAGGGAACGGAAACACCATATATTTT
CASSLGGNGNTIYF
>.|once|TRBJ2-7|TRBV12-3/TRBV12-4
TGTGCCAGCACCCCTTCCTACGAGCAGTACTTC
CASTPSYEQYF
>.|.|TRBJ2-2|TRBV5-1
TGCGCCAGCAGCTTGGAACTCTTCACCGGGGAGCTGTTTTTT
CASSLELFTGELFF
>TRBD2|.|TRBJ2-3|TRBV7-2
TGTGCCAGCAGCCCTCGACTAGCGGGGACTACAGATACGCAGTATTTT
CASSPRLAGTTDTQYF
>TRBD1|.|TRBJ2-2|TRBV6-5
TGTGCCAGCAGTTTCTCTCAGGGGGCGAACACCGGGGAGCTGTTTTTT
CASSFSQGANTGELFF
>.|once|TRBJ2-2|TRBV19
TGTGCCAGTAGTACGCCAGAGGGATCCACCGGGGAGCTGTTTTTT
CASSTPEGSTGELFF
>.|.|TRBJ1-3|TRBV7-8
TGTGCCAGCAGCTTAGGTACAGGGTGGGAAAACACCATATATTTT
CASSLGTGWENTIYF
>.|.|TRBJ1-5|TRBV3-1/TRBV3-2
TGTGCCAGCAGCCAAGCTTTTTCAGGGGACGGAAATCAGCCCCAGCATTTT
CASSQAFSGDGNQPQHF
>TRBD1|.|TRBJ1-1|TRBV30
TGTGCCGGGGGACAGCGCTTGAACACTGAAGCTTTCTTT
CAGGQRLNTEAFF
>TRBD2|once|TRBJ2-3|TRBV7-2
TGTGCCAGCAGCTCCCACTGGGCTAGCGGAACAGATACGCAGTATTTT
CASSSHWASGTDTQYF
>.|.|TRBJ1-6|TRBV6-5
TGTGCCAGCAGAGACTGGAGCTCCTATAATTCACCCCTCCACTTT
CASRDWSSYNSPLHF
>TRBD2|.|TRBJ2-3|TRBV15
TGTGCCACCAGCAGGAGCGGGAACACAGATACGCAGTATTTT
CATSRSGNTDTQYF
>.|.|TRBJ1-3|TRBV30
TGTGCCTGGAGTCGCAGGGGCTCTTTTAACTCTGGAAACACCATATATTTT
CAWSRRGSFNSGNTIYF
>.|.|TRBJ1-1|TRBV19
TGTGCCAGTATGGGGGGGCTGAACACTGAAGCTTTCTTT
CASMGGLNTEAFF
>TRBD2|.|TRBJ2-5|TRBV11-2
TGTGCCAGCACCCAACAGCGGGGGACTCAAGAGACCCAGTACTTC
CASTQQRGTQETQYF
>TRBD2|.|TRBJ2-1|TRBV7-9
TGTGCCAGCAGCTTAACTAGCGGGGGGGCGTACAATGAGCAGTTCTTC
CASSLTSGGAYNEQFF
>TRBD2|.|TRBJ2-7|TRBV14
TGTGCCAGCAGCCAACTAGCGGGAGGGCCCCACGAGCAGTACTTC
CASSQLAGGPHEQYF
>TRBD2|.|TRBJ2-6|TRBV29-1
TGCAGCGTTGTTCTAGCGGGGGACTCTGGGGCCAACGTCCTGACTTTC
CSVVLAGDSGANVLTF
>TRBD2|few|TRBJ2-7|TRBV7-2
TGTGCCAGCAGCAACCAAGGGACTAGCATGGCCCTCTACGAGCAGTACTTC
CASSNQGTSMALYEQYF
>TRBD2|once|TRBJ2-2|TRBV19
TGTGCCAGTAGTCTCACTAGCGGGAGGACCGGGGAGCTGTTTTTT
CASSLTSGRTGELFF
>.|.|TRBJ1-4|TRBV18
TGTGCCAGCTCACCTATTCAAAAGAGTGAAAAACTGTTTTTT
CASSPIQKSEKLFF
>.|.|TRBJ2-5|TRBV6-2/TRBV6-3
TGTGCCAGCAGTTACTCGGCCAAAGAGACCCAGTACTTC
CASSYSAKETQYF
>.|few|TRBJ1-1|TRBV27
TGTGCCAGCATGTTTGGGGGGGGCACTGAAGCTTTCTTT
CASMFGGGTEAFF
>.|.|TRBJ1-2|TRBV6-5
TGTGCCAGCAGTCCTAGGACAGCGAACTATGGCTACACCTTC
CASSPRTANYGYTF
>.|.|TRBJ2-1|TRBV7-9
TGTGCCAGCAGCTCCTTGATGGGGGCTTACAATGAGCAGTTCTTC
CASSSLMGAYNEQFF
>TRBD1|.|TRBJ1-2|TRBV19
TGTGCCAGTAGTGCAGGGACAGGCGACCTCTATGGCTACACCTTC
CASSAGTGDLYGYTF
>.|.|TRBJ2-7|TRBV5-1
TGCGCCAGCAGCTTGGCCGGAGACTCCTCCTACGAGCAGTACTTC
CASSLAGDSSYEQYF
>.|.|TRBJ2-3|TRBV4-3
TGCGCCAGCAGCCAAGAGTTCCTCCCGACAGATACGCAGTATTTT
CASSQEFLPTDTQYF
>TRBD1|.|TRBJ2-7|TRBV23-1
TGCGCCAGCAGCGCGGGGACAGGATACGAGCAGTACTTC
CASSAGTGYEQYF
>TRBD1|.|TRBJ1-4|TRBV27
TGTGCCAGCAGTTACGACAGGGGACCGAATGAAAAACTGTTTTTT
CASSYDRGPNEKLFF
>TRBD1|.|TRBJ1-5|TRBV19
TGTGCCAGTAGTATCGGACAGGCGAGGGGACACAATCAGCCCCAGCATTTT
CASSIGQARGHNQPQHF
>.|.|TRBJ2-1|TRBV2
TGTGCCAGCTATAACGGGGTCGAAAATGAGCAGTTCTTC
CASYNGVENEQFF
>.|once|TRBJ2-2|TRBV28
TGTGCCAGCAGTTTACGGGGATCCAACACCGGGGAGCTGTTTTTT
CASSLRGSNTGELFF
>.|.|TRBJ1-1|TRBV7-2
TGTGCCAGCAGCCCGGGACTGACGAACACTGAAGCTTTCTTT
CASSPGLTNTEAFF
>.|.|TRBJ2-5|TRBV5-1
TGCGCCAGCAGCGATGGGGAGCAAGAGACCCAGTACTTC
CASSDGEQETQYF
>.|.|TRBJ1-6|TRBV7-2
TGTGCCAGCAGCTTAGTGGAGATCTCACCCCTCCACTTT
CASSLVEISPLHF
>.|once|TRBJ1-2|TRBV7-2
TGTGCCAGCAGCTTAGAGGGGGTCCAGGGCCCACACTTATATGGCTACACCTTC
CASSLEGVQGPHLYGYTF